This passage covers 32 T cell receptor beta chains from one sample sequenced in a study of tumor-infiltrating lymphocytes in primary liver carcinoma. The template, 450 to 650 ng total RNA, yielded TCR beta cDNA made with a constant-region primer. Generation of the TCR beta libraries relied on three nested multiplex PCR rounds using slightly modified ARM-PCR. Forward primers for TRBV1-TRBV30 and a C-beta reverse primer served the first two PCR rounds, at about 9 cycles each. TCRdb ran MiXCR on the multiplex PCR reads and lists one entry per CDR3 protein. The table lists about 300,000 distinct CDR3 sequences, 50% to 70% of them singletons. Unsorted whole blood served as the source of blood RNA, and germline DNA was extracted as well. What was sequenced was peripheral blood. These receptors all come from a man aged 40-50 years with primary liver carcinoma and hepatitis B virus infection.

A word on this clonotype: The germline gene is not matched at one end of the junction; a read error may be the cause. This sequence joins TRBV5-1 and TRBJ1-1; D unclear. The germline V gene has CDR1 SGHRS and CDR2 YFSETQ. The CDR3 contains 14 residues. The CDR3 sequence: CASSLVEGGTQAFF. CDR3 DNA sequence: TGCGCCAGCAGCTTGGTTGAGGGTGGCACTCAAGCTTTCTTT.

Turning to this clonotype: Its ends do not fully match the called genes, so a read error is possible. The chain combines TRBV12-3 or TRBV12-4 with TRBJ2-6; the D gene could be TRBD1 or TRBD2 (5 bases each). This CDR3 region has 15 residues. In DNA form, the CDR3 reads TGTGCCAGCAGTTTACGGGGATCTGGGGCCAACCTCCTGACTTTC. Protein: CASSLRGSGANLLTF.

This clonotype was seen a few times. CDR3 bases: TGTGCCAGCAGCGTAGGTGGGGCAGTGAACACTGAAGCTTTCTTT. This gives the protein CASSVGGAVNTEAFF. V and J are TRBV9 and TRBJ1-1, with D possibly TRBD1 on 5 matching bases. The CDR3 consists of 15 residues. Germline CDR1 reads SGDLS; CDR2 reads YYNGEE. Trimming shortened V by 0 bases and J by 0 bases, and 9 bases separated the two germline ends.

This clonotype has ten or more counts. The J gene is TRBJ2-7, the V gene TRBV6-5; D not resolved. CDR1 is MNHEY and CDR2 is SVGAGI in the germline V gene. V was pared by 2 bases and J by 5 bases, with 10 bases between. This CDR3 comprises 13 residues. In DNA form, the CDR3 reads TGTGCCAGCAGTTACCGTACGGGCGACGAGCAGTACTTC. It codes for CASSYRTGDEQYF.

This chain joins TRBV28 and TRBJ2-1; weak D call: TRBD1 (5 bases). CDR1 and CDR2 from the germline V gene are MDHEN and SYDVKM. This CDR3 contains 15 residues. V was pared by 7 bases and J by 5 bases, with 18 bases between. CDR3 sequence reads: CASTIPQGVHNEQFF. CDR3 sequence (DNA): TGTGCCAGCACCATACCCCAGGGTGTCCACAATGAGCAGTTCTTC.

On this clonotype: A read error may account for a junction end that differs from germline. V gene TRBV7-9 combines with J gene TRBJ2-2; possible D gene TRBD2, 5 bases. The CDR3 covers 14 residues. Germline V gene data show CDR1 as SEHNR and CDR2 as FQNEAQ (reference sequence). The CDR3 DNA is TGTGCCAGCATGACCATCAGGTCGACCGGGGATCTGTTTTTT. Amino acids: CASMTIRSTGDLFF.

For this clonotype: A much more abundant neighbour one base away suggests this may be a read error. CDR3 in amino acids: CANLGVEEAFF. The CDR3 DNA reads as TGTGCCAACCTGGGCGTCGAAGAAGCTTTCTTT. This sequence joins TRBV6-2 or TRBV6-3 and TRBJ1-1; no firm D call. The V end was cut by 10 bases, the J end by 8 bases, with 14 bases between. CDR1 is MNHEY, CDR2 SVGEGT, per germline. The CDR3 runs to 11 residues.

A single count supports this clonotype. V usage is TRBV29-1 and J usage is TRBJ1-1, with D uncertain. CDR1 is SQVTM and CDR2 is ANQGSEA in the germline V gene. There are 11 residues in the CDR3. CDR3 in DNA: TGCTGCGGTTCCACGAAGAGTGGGGCTTTCTTT. It is translated as CCGSTKSGAFF.

This sequence joins TRBV4-1 and TRBJ2-7; 10 nucleotides align to TRBD1. The CDR3 spans 16 residues. Germline V gene lookup returns CDR1 MGHRA and CDR2 YSYEKL. V lost 0 bases and J lost 2; bases outside the gene matches: 4. CDR3 DNA: TGCGCCAGCAGCCAAGAGGGGACAGGGGAGACCTACGAGCAGTACTTC. It encodes CASSQEGTGETYEQYF.

With regard to this clonotype: This may arise from a read error, as a much more abundant clone is one base away. The chain links TRBV6-2 or TRBV6-3 to TRBJ2-1, with 9 bases lining up with TRBD1. CDR1 is MNHEY and CDR2 is SVGEGT in the germline V gene. This CDR3 is built from 15 residues. In DNA form, the CDR3 reads TGTGCCAGCAGTGGGGGACAGGGCAGGCCCAATGGGCAGTTCTTC. Translation gives CASSGGQGRPNGQFF.

Comments on this clonotype: It may be a read error: a sequence one base away is much more abundant. This chain links TRBV6-2 or TRBV6-3 with TRBJ1-6, with 7 bases matching TRBD1. V trimming: 5 bases; J trimming: 9 bases; junction bases outside the gene matches: 10. The CDR3 sequence is 15 residues long. The germline gives CDR1 MNHEY, CDR2 SVGEGT. The chain's CDR3 is CASSPWDRQSSPLHF. The CDR3 DNA reads TGTGCCAGCAGTCCCTGGGACAGACAAAGTTCACCCCTCCACTTT.

A word on this clonotype: The final CDR3 position lacks the conserved phenylalanine or tryptophan, pointing to a likely read error. It is unclear where the CDR3 begins or ends on the DNA, so no DNA is shown, and the CDR3 is as TCRdb lists it. The chain employs TRBV11-3 and TRBJ1-1; the table's D call, TRBD1, was not checked against the DNA. The CDR3 has 13 amino acids, counting both end residues. CDR1 and CDR2 (germline): SGHNT, YENEEA. The CDR3: CASSRTGGTEDFS.

The V call is TRBV10-2, the J call TRBJ2-1; possible D gene TRBD2, 6 bases. The CDR3 is 14 amino acids. V lost 3 bases to trimming and J lost 6 bases, with 12 bases between them. Germline CDR1 is WSHSY and CDR2 is SAAADI. The CDR3 sequence is CASSDRAGTNEQFF. The CDR3 DNA reads as TGCGCCAGCAGTGATAGGGCGGGGACCAATGAGCAGTTCTTC.

This clonotype was observed a few times. The rearrangement uses TRBV20-1 and TRBJ1-1; D is unresolved. V was pared by 1 base and J by 7 bases, with 10 bases between. Germline values: CDR1 DFQATT, CDR2 SNEGSKA (reference sequence). The CDR3 has 12 amino acids. CDR3 nucleotides: TGCAGTGCTAGAGCGAGACGGGGTGAAGCTTTCTTT. Amino acids: CSARARRGEAFF.

Comment on this clonotype: An end of the junction differs from the germline gene, which may be a read error. The genes are TRBV7-2 and TRBJ2-5; no firm D call. The CDR3 totals 11 residues. Germline loops: CDR1 SGHTA, CDR2 FQGNSA. CDR3 nucleotide sequence: TGTGCCAGCAGCTGGTCAGAGACTCAGTACTTC. Its protein is CASSWSETQYF.

The V call is TRBV6-2 or TRBV6-3, the J call TRBJ2-1, with 8 bases aligning to TRBD2. This CDR3 spans 13 amino acids. Per the germline V gene, CDR1 is MNHEY and CDR2 is SVGEGT. The V and J ends lost 8 bases and 3 bases, in that order; junction bases with no gene match: 3. For the CDR3, the DNA is TGTGCCAGCGCGGCGGGGGGCTACAATGAGCAGTTCTTC. It specifies CASAAGGYNEQFF.

In this sample, this clonotype turned up a few times. The junction departs from the called germline gene at one end, perhaps through a read error. The J gene is TRBJ2-2, the V gene TRBV28; TRBD2 is a possible D gene (5 bases). The germline V gene encodes CDR1 MDHEN and CDR2 SYDVKM. This CDR3 is built from 15 residues. The CDR3 DNA reads TGTGCCAGCAGCCTCAGGTCACAATGGACCGGGGAGCTGTCTTTT. Amino acids: CASSLRSQWTGELSF.

Details on this clonotype: This sequence may be a read error, since a much larger clone differs from it by one base. The V and J genes are TRBV10-3 and TRBJ1-4; no firm D call. The V and J ends lost 5 bases and 0 bases respectively, with 13 bases between them. The CDR3 length is 16 residues. CDR1 is ENHRY, CDR2 SYGVKD, per germline. This chain's CDR3 is CAISQVRTATNEKLFF. The CDR3 coding sequence is TGTGCCATCAGTCAAGTCAGAACAGCAACTAATGAAAAACTGTTTTTT.

Of note for this clonotype: At one end the junction does not follow the germline gene, possibly because of a read error. This sequence joins TRBV11-2 and TRBJ2-3; tentatively, D is TRBD2 (5 bases). The germline CDR1 and CDR2 sequences are SGHAT and FQNNGV. This CDR3 has 17 residues. CDR3 nucleotide sequence: TGCGCCAGCACCATCCGGAGGCTAAAGGAGGGCACAGATACGCAGTATTTT. It translates to CASTIRRLKEGTDTQYF.

V gene TRBV11-1 combines with J gene TRBJ1-2; D is uncertain. Per germline, CDR1 SGHAT and CDR2 FQDESV (reference sequence). V gave up 5 bases and J gave up 8 bases, with 18 bases separating them. This CDR3 region has 14 residues. The CDR3 DNA reads TGTGCCAGCAGCAGCGAAGGACCATGGGTGGGCTACACCTTC. It codes for CASSSEGPWVGYTF. Complete variable domain (other parts from reference TRBV11-1 and TRBJ1-2): EAEVAQSPRYKITEKSQAVAFWCDPISGHATLYWYRQILGQGPELLVQFQDESVVDDSQLPKDRFSAERLKGVDSTLKIQPAELGDSAMYLCASSSEGPWVGYTFGSGTRLTVV.

With respect to this clonotype: A read error may be the cause here, since a much bigger clone is one base away. The J gene is TRBJ2-7, the V gene TRBV12-3 or TRBV12-4, with a weak D call TRBD1 (5 bases). The length of the CDR3 is 14 residues. Trimming pared 3 bases from V and 0 bases from J, leaving 9 bases between. The CDR3 region is CASSLGLHSYEQYF. The CDR3 DNA sequence: TGTGCCAGCAGTTTGGGGCTACACTCCTACGAGCAGTACTTC.

The gene calls are TRBV5-1 and TRBJ1-4; TRBD1 is a possible D gene (5 bases). Trimming shortened V by 1 base and J by 3 bases, and 10 bases separated the two germline ends. Germline CDR1 is SGHRS and CDR2 is YFSETQ. The CDR3 totals 15 residues. Written as DNA, the CDR3 is TGCGCCAGCAGCTTGACCGGGACCCCTAATGAAAAACTGTTTTTT. It codes for CASSLTGTPNEKLFF.

This clonotype was observed a single time. Being one base from a much bigger clone, this may be a read error. The V call is TRBV12-3 or TRBV12-4, the J call TRBJ1-5; 10 nucleotides agree with TRBD1. With V trimmed by 5 bases and J by 10 bases, 11 bases remained unmatched. The CDR3 is 15 residues long. The CDR3 is CASSIGQGGGHPQHF. The DNA for the CDR3 is TGTGCCAGCAGTATAGGACAGGGGGGAGGTCATCCCCAGCATTTT.

This clonotype was found many times. CDR3 loop: CASSTAGGYGYTF. In DNA, the CDR3 is TGTGCCAGCAGTACAGCCGGGGGTTATGGCTACACCTTC. The rearrangement uses TRBV12-3 or TRBV12-4 and TRBJ1-2; D might be TRBD1 (5 bases). V shed 5 bases and J shed 5 bases, with 12 bases lying between them. The CDR3 is 13 amino acids.

The CDR3: CASKEATPKDEQYF. The CDR3, as DNA: TGCGCCAGCAAAGAGGCTACCCCTAAGGACGAGCAGTACTTC. The genes are TRBV5-1 and TRBJ2-7; D gene uncertain. Germline lookup yields CDR1 SGHRS and CDR2 YFSETQ. The CDR3 totals 14 residues. Trimming left V 6 bases short and J 5 bases short, with 18 bases between.

This clonotype has ten or more counts. The chain has TRBV5-4 and TRBJ2-4; D is undetermined. In germline, CDR1 is SGHNT, CDR2 YYREEE (reference sequence). V gave up 2 bases and J gave up 7 bases, with 10 bases separating them. CDR3 length: 13 amino acids. Written as DNA, the CDR3 is TGTGCCAGCAGCTTAAAAGGAGCCAACATTCAGTACTTC. Its protein product is CASSLKGANIQYF. The complete variable domain, with remaining parts taken from reference TRBV5-4 and TRBJ2-4, reads ETGVTQSPTHLIKTRGQQVTLRCSSQSGHNTVSWYQQALGQGPQFIFQYYREEENGRGNFPPRFSGLQFPNYSSELNVNALELDDSALYLCASSLKGANIQYFGAGTRLSVL.

The J gene is TRBJ2-1, the V gene TRBV28; D is undetermined. Germline CDR1 is MDHEN and CDR2 is SYDVKM. V was cut by 4 bases and J by 3 bases, with 22 bases left in between. The CDR3 is 18 residues long. The CDR3 bases are TGTGCCAGCAGTTCCCGGATTAGTGGCGGCATAGGCTACAATGAGCAGTTCTTC. Its translation: CASSSRISGGIGYNEQFF.

About this clonotype itself: Possible read error: a much larger clone is one base away. This chain links TRBV29-1 with TRBJ1-4; TRBD1 might be the D (6 bases). V gave up 8 bases and J gave up 8 bases, with 24 bases separating them. The CDR3 extends over 15 amino acids. Looked up from germline, CDR1 is SQVTM and CDR2 is ANQGSEA. CDR3 sequence: CSILLRTRGHEKLFF. The CDR3 coding sequence is TGCAGCATTCTCCTGCGGACACGGGGGCACGAAAAACTGTTTTTT.

J is TRBJ2-1 and V is TRBV6-6, with 10 bases aligning to TRBD2. With V trimmed by 4 bases and J by 5 bases, 8 bases remained unmatched. The CDR3 length is 16 residues. The germline V gene has CDR1 MNHNY and CDR2 SVGAGI (reference sequence). Here the CDR3 DNA reads TGTGCCAGCAGTTCCTTAGCGGGAGGAGCGGACAATGAGCAGTTCTTC. It specifies CASSSLAGGADNEQFF.

This clonotype has ten or more counts. The chain couples TRBV4-1 to TRBJ2-1; a possible D gene is TRBD1 (6 bases). The CDR3 loop spans 15 amino acids. The V end lost 1 base, the J end lost 2 bases, and 9 bases lay between the germline ends. The germline V gene has CDR1 MGHRA and CDR2 YSYEKL. CDR3 sequence: CASSQGGTTYNEQFF. CDR3 DNA: TGCGCCAGCAGCCAAGGAGGGACAACCTACAATGAGCAGTTCTTC.

This chain uses TRBV7-9 with TRBJ2-2, with D unresolved. Germline V gives CDR1 SEHNR, CDR2 FQNEAQ (reference sequence). Trimming shortened V by 2 bases and J by 6 bases, and 7 bases separated the two germline ends. This CDR3 has 13 residues. The CDR3, as DNA: TGTGCCAGCAGCTTATATCTAGCCGGGGAGCTGTTTTTT. Protein sequence: CASSLYLAGELFF.

Of note for this clonotype: The conserved phenylalanine or tryptophan is not found at the CDR3 terminus, so this likely reflects a read error. This chain joins TRBV11-2 and TRBJ1-1, with 9 positions matching TRBD1. The length of the CDR3 is 14 residues. Looked up from germline, CDR1 is SGHAT and CDR2 is FQNNGV. Trimming removed 5 bases from V and 3 bases from J; junction bases left unmatched: 4. As DNA, the CDR3 is TGTGCCAGCAGCAACGGACAGGGGTACACTGAAGCTTTCCTT. As protein: CASSNGQGYTEAFL.